This T cell receptor beta chain was recorded in a study of blood T cells in healthy people across ages. This CDR3 is 16 amino acids long. Germline V gene lookup returns CDR1 LGHDT and CDR2 YNNKEL (reference sequence). V was trimmed by 0 bases and J by 3 bases, leaving 14 bases between them. With a J-beta primer mix and a sample-barcoded 5' primer, a second PCR ran about 7 to 12 cycles. TCRdb reanalysed the 5' RACE reads using MiXCR and keeps one entry per CDR3 protein. The data contain 500,000 to 600,000 distinct CDR3 sequences, 25% to 30% of them seen just once; the ten biggest clones take up approximately 17%.

The V and J genes are TRBV3-1 and TRBJ1-1; possibly TRBD1 for D (5 bases). The material sequenced was blood. This TCR came from a woman in her 70s in good health. The CDR3 sequence is CASSQDQRGLDTEAFF. The CDR3 bases are TGTGCCAGCAGCCAAGATCAAAGGGGATTGGACACTGAAGCTTTCTTT.